Reported below is one T cell receptor (beta chain). No antigen is known for it. This specimen belongs to a study of CD8+ T cells in alopecia areata. Study findings and constraints: During tofacitinib treatment, many expanded lesional clones remained in scalp and blood. Researchers report lesional scalp, most notably alopecia totalis/universalis, outstripped normal scalp in clonality. Sharing of TCR sequences between patients (possibly for HLA-related reasons) was less clear than in mice.

This sample's treatment: oral pan-JAK inhibitor, 5-10 mg twice daily. Once RNA had been extracted, it was reverse transcribed into cDNA to act as the sequencing template. Here immunoSEQ multiplex PCR was the method, and the copy in TCRdb shows in-frame clones only, minus some. The sample carries 200,000 to 250,000 clones, just over 65% recorded once. The CDR3 covers 15 residues. V shed 0 bases and J shed 3 bases, with 11 bases lying between them. CDR1 LNHDA and CDR2 SQIVND come from the germline V gene (reference sequence). The source of this sequence is a human donor with alopecia areata. The rearrangement uses TRBV19 and TRBJ1-1; D may be TRBD1 (5 bases). Sequenced material: CD4+ T cells sorted from blood, taken between weeks 44 and 45, from a patient treated with tofacitinib. The CDR3 DNA sequence: TGTGCCAGTAGTATAGATGGGGGATACTACACTGAAGCTTTCTTT. Translated: CASSIDGGYYTEAFF.